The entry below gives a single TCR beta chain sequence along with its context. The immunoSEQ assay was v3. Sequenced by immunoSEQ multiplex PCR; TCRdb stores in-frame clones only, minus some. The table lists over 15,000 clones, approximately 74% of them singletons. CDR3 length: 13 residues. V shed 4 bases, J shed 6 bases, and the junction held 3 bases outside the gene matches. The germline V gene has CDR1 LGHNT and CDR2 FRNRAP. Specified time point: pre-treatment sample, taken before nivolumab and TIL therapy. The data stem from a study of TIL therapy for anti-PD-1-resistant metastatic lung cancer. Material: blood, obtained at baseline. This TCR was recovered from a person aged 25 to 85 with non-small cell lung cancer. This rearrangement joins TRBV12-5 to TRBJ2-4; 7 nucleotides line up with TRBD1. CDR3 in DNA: TGTGCTAGTGGTTCGGGACAGATAAACATTCAGTACTTC. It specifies CASGSGQINIQYF.